This T cell receptor (beta chain) came from a study of T cells in Graves' hyperthyroidism and ophthalmopathy (dated by TCRdb to between 2017 and 2020). Study-wide context: Peripheral blood samples were taken at initial diagnosis, before any treatment was given. Prospective prediction of ophthalmopathy was tested in an independent validation cohort of fewer than 20 hyperthyroidism patients and 15 to 17 patients who later progressed to ophthalmopathy. After blood sampling, hyperthyroidism patients were treated with methimazole at a starting dose of 30 mg daily, and ophthalmopathy patients were treated with high-dose intravenous methylprednisolone. The paper describes TCR Vbeta CDR3 sequencing of about 140 peripheral blood samples, made up of fewer than 50 ophthalmopathy patients, some 76 hyperthyroidism patients and 17 progressor patients. The 75 to 100 discovery patients were randomly split 7:3 into training and test sets. A discovery cohort of about a hundred patients, roughly 45 with Graves' ophthalmopathy and about 58 with stable Graves' hyperthyroidism, was used to find distinguishing TCR V-J signatures. In several Graves' hyperthyroidism patients, the study also compared T-cell repertoires from thyroid tissue with T-cell repertoires from blood. Study-level results and caveats: Blood samples also contained most of the expanded thyroid clonotypes (frequency above 0.001), which suggests that blood repertoires may reflect thyroid immune responses. No statistical method was used to fix the sample size in advance, and group allocation was not hidden from the investigators. During validation, the model predicted progression to ophthalmopathy a median of about 6.3 months ahead of onset, with approximately 71% sensitivity and 72% to 80% specificity. A 13 V-J signature model separated ophthalmopathy from stable hyperthyroidism, with nearly 90% sensitivity and about 81% specificity in cross-validation and 80%/75% in testing.

Amplification of TCR beta CDR3 regions was carried out from RNA transcripts. A first-round RT-PCR of the TCR CDR3 used the HTBI primer set with the Qiagen OneStep RT-PCR kit. The libraries were constructed in a second round of multiplex PCR and then size-selected and purified. Sequencing of the libraries was done on an Illumina HiSeq2000 using paired-end 100 bp reads. Per the source publication's procedure: SOAPnuke was used to process the raw data, throwing out any read that contained adapters or uncalled bases, had a mean Phred below 15, or lacked an exact constant-primer or identifier match. High-quality paired reads were merged with COPE v1.2.5, and unique nucleotide sequences were defined as clonotypes. MiTCR v1.1 was used to align the clonotypes against IMGT TRBV, TRBD and TRBJ reference segments. The analysis included only V-J combinations with a frequency above 0.0001, which together covered approximately 99% of the repertoires. A TCS score was defined as the ratio of F50 (clonal expansion) to E x V (chaos), with BLOSUM62-based TCRdist applied between CDR3 peptides within each V-J. Welch's t-statistics and random forest reduced roughly 500 V-J features to 13, which were used in a naive Bayes classifier (R e1071). In TCRdb, the public reads were trimmed at Q25 with fastp and aligned with MiXCR, with productive beta chains retained. When rows share a CDR3 protein, they turn into one entry using the most common DNA and genes. What appears here as the V and J calls and clone size reflects TCRdb's work, not the paper's. This sample has about 620,000 distinct CDR3 sequences in its table, and roughly 16% of those were observed once. The ten biggest clones cover 3% to 4% of the sample.

A patient counted as having stable Graves' hyperthyroidism if no progression to ophthalmopathy occurred over 18 months of follow-up. Hyperthyroidism patients were newly diagnosed, had a disease duration of under 2 months, and were aged 18 to 65 years. Any patient with an uncontrolled infection, another autoimmune disease, pregnancy or lactation was excluded. Diagnoses relied on clinical symptoms, serum thyroxine and TRAb, thyroid ultrasound and orbital computed tomography. PBMCs were isolated from around 10 ml of fresh peripheral blood by Ficoll-Paque density gradient centrifugation. Total RNA was extracted with Trizol reagent, and quality was checked on an Agilent 2100 Bioanalyzer. Worth noting for this clonotype: Its recognized antigen is unknown. No much larger clonotype is one base removed from it; base qualities were not supplied.

From the cysteine up to the phenylalanine, the CDR3 has a length of 13 residues. The retained sequence is limited to the CDR3, 39 bases, with the frame set at the first base. V and J lose 5 bases and 2 bases, and a span of 7 bases separates them. Based on the germline V gene (reference sequence), the CDR1 and CDR2 sequences are LNHDA and SQIVND. This receptor was obtained from a young woman with Graves' hyperthyroidism. Recombination connected TRBV19 to TRBJ2-1; a confident D gene designation cannot be given. Source material: blood. The DNA reads as follows: TGTGCCAGTAGTTACCCCCCCTACAATGAGCAGTTCTTC. This codes for CASSYPPYNEQFF.